The entry below describes one T cell receptor beta chain. This specimen comes from a study of technical replicates of blood from a few donors. V lost 5 bases and J lost 7; bases outside the gene matches: 10. CDR3 length: 14 amino acids. In germline, CDR1 is SGHNT, CDR2 YENEEA. Generated by immunoSEQ multiplex PCR, the TCRdb table keeps only in-frame clones and is missing some. The table records tens of thousands of clones, around nine tenths of them present only once. The chain recombines TRBV11-3 with TRBJ2-7; 8 bases match TRBD1. This sequence was found in a human donor in good health. Some clones in this sample may be carry-over from other donors' samples. The sample taken for sequencing was PBMCs. This CDR3 reads CASSRGGQGREQYF. The DNA of the CDR3 is TGTGCCAGCAGCAGAGGAGGACAGGGTCGGGAGCAGTACTTC.